Listed below are T cell receptor beta chains from one sample, sequenced in a study of blood T cells in healthy people across ages. TCRdb re-called the 5' RACE reads through MiXCR, storing one row per CDR3 protein. The sample has about 940,000 distinct CDR3 sequences, around 49% seen once. The sequencing input was blood. The receptors originated from a man aged 30 to 39 in good health. Both conserved end residues are part of each CDR3. Each record gives: D gene, J gene, clone size, V gene, CDR3 protein, CDR3 DNA. A D gene is named only where the DNA matches it firmly. Expanded clones are given a class, and other clones once, few, many or no size at all.

TRBD1 TRBJ1-6 - TRBV7-2 CASSLPGQGDNSPLHF TGTGCCAGCAGCTTGCCGGGACAGGGGGATAATTCACCCCTCCACTTT
TRBD1 TRBJ2-5 - TRBV5-1 CASTKRPDRVGSSPYNGQYF TGCGCCAGCACCAAAAGGCCGGACAGGGTGGGGAGTAGTCCCTACAATGGGCAGTACTTC
- TRBJ2-2 - TRBV5-1 CASSRLLYTGELFF TGCGCCAGCAGCCGTCTACTCTACACCGGGGAGCTGTTTTTT
TRBD1 TRBJ2-5 - TRBV7-9 CASAITGGEVQETQYF TGTGCCAGCGCGATCACAGGGGGCGAAGTCCAAGAGACCCAGTACTTC
TRBD2 TRBJ2-2 - TRBV29-1 CSVVGGARYTGELFF TGCAGCGTTGTCGGGGGGGCCCGATACACCGGGGAGCTGTTTTTT
- TRBJ2-7 - TRBV4-1 CASSLRASEQYF TGCGCCAGCAGCCTCCGGGCCTCCGAGCAGTACTTC
- TRBJ2-7 - TRBV29-1 CSVGDGYEQYF TGCAGCGTAGGGGACGGCTACGAGCAGTACTTC
TRBD1 TRBJ2-7 - TRBV10-3 CAIRTTGGNYEQYF TGTGCCATCAGAACTACAGGGGGAAACTACGAGCAGTACTTC
- TRBJ1-1 - TRBV28 CASSLRGGQTEAFF TGTGCCAGCAGTTTAAGGGGGGGGCAAACTGAAGCTTTCTTT
TRBD2 TRBJ2-5 - TRBV5-1 CASSESPSGGEETQYF TGCGCCAGCAGCGAATCACCTAGCGGGGGGGAAGAGACCCAGTACTTC
TRBD1 TRBJ1-2 - TRBV12-3/TRBV12-4 CASRGGTVGYTF TGTGCCAGCAGGGGGGGGACAGTTGGCTACACCTTC
- TRBJ2-7 - TRBV4-1 CASSQRPTVSSSYEQYF TGCGCCAGCAGCCAACGTCCAACAGTTTCCAGCTCCTACGAGCAGTACTTC
TRBD1 TRBJ2-7 few TRBV30 CAWSVRDRVSYEQYF TGTGCCTGGAGTGTAAGGGACAGGGTCTCCTACGAGCAGTACTTC
- TRBJ1-1 - TRBV7-2 CASSVPSGAVNTEAFF TGTGCCAGCAGCGTACCCTCAGGAGCGGTGAACACTGAAGCTTTCTTT
- TRBJ1-1 few TRBV5-1 CASSLGQAEAFF TGCGCCAGCAGCTTGGGGCAGGCTGAAGCTTTCTTT
- TRBJ2-7 - TRBV27 CASTLGDEQYF TGTGCCAGCACCTTGGGGGACGAGCAGTACTTC
TRBD1 TRBJ2-7 few TRBV5-5 CASSHLGQATYEQYF TGTGCCAGCAGCCACCTGGGACAGGCTACCTACGAGCAGTACTTC
TRBD2 TRBJ2-1 few TRBV7-2 CASSRGLAGRDEQFF TGTGCCAGCAGCCGCGGACTAGCGGGGCGGGATGAGCAGTTCTTC
TRBD1 TRBJ2-7 once TRBV2 CASRPTGGPYEQYF TGTGCCAGCAGGCCGACAGGGGGTCCCTACGAGCAGTACTTC
TRBD1 TRBJ2-7 - TRBV29-1 CSVEVQDRVYEQYF TGCAGCGTTGAAGTTCAGGACAGGGTCTACGAGCAGTACTTC
- TRBJ1-4 - TRBV7-9 CASSPIVRGDEKLFF TGTGCCAGCAGCCCTATCGTTAGGGGTGATGAAAAACTGTTTTTT
- TRBJ2-7 - TRBV25-1 CASRDPGYEQYF TGTGCCAGCCGGGACCCAGGCTACGAGCAGTACTTC
- TRBJ1-1 - TRBV27 CASSLSRGHTMNTEAFF TGTGCCAGCAGTTTATCCCGCGGACACACCATGAACACTGAAGCTTTCTTT
- TRBJ2-3 - TRBV6-5 CASSYRQRTDTQYF TGTGCCAGCAGTTACAGGCAGCGCACAGATACGCAGTATTTT
- TRBJ2-1 - TRBV20-1 CSATHEGIAYNEQFF TGCAGTGCTACCCATGAGGGGATCGCCTACAATGAGCAGTTCTTC
- TRBJ2-2 - TRBV13 CASSLGSGTAGELFF TGTGCCAGCAGCTTAGGATCCGGAACGGCCGGGGAGCTGTTTTTT
TRBD2 TRBJ2-4 - TRBV9 CASSVASSGGLVNEQYF TGTGCCAGCAGCGTAGCGTCTAGCGGGGGCTTGGTCAATGAGCAGTACTTC
- TRBJ2-7 - TRBV5-1 CASSLVGATYEQYF TGTGCCAGCAGCTTGGTCGGGGCAACCTACGAGCAGTACTTC
TRBD2 TRBJ2-7 - TRBV10-3 CAISEGTSGGRYEQYF TGTGCCATCAGTGAAGGGACTAGCGGGGGACGGTACGAGCAGTACTTC